The 6 T cell receptor beta chains listed next were all sequenced from one sample in a study of T cell responses to AZD1222 COVID-19 vaccine. Using immunoSEQ multiplex PCR, the repertoire was profiled, and TCRdb retains in-frame clones only, with some absent. The sample has about 150,000 clones; more than 85% are singletons. The sequenced sample was peripheral blood, obtained 28 days after the second AZD1222 dose. These receptors were taken from an adult who received the AZD1222 COVID-19 vaccine.

CDR3 sequence reads: CASSYTGTSPYNEQFF. DNA of the CDR3: TGTGCCAGCAGCTATACCGGGACTAGCCCTTACAATGAGCAGTTCTTC. The genes are TRBV28 and TRBJ2-1; 9 bases map to TRBD2. J gave up 4 bases and V 6 bases, and 10 bases lay outside the gene matches. The CDR3 extends over 16 amino acids. Germline-derived CDR1 and CDR2 are MDHEN and SYDVKM.

In its sample, this clone was seen once. The chain has TRBV10-3 and TRBJ1-1; 9 bases are shared with TRBD1. Germline lookup yields CDR1 ENHRY and CDR2 SYGVKD. This CDR3 has 14 amino acids. The ends lost 7 bases at V and 4 bases at J; junction bases unmatched: 7. This CDR3 is CAITGTGLSTEAFF. The CDR3 region has the DNA TGTGCCATCACGGGGACAGGGTTGAGCACTGAAGCTTTCTTT.

The chain carries TRBV24-1 and TRBJ2-7; D might be TRBD1 (6 bases). With 4 bases removed from V and 0 bases from J, the gap between germline ends came to 9 bases. This CDR3 region has 14 residues. Germline V gene sequence: CDR1 KGHDR, CDR2 SFDVKD. The DNA of the CDR3 is TGTGCCACCAGTGACGGACAGAACTCCTACGAGCAGTACTTC. As protein: CATSDGQNSYEQYF.

The chain uses TRBV24-1 and TRBJ1-1; D unresolved. Germline CDR1 reads KGHDR; CDR2 reads SFDVKD. CDR3 length: 14 amino acids. V gave up 4 bases and J gave up 6 bases, with 14 bases separating them. CDR3 residues: CATSDPGPQAEAFF. The CDR3 DNA reads TGTGCCACCAGTGACCCTGGGCCCCAGGCTGAAGCTTTCTTT.

This chain links TRBV5-1 with TRBJ2-7; no clear D gene. In germline, CDR1 is SGHRS, CDR2 YFSETQ. CDR3 length equals 13 residues. With 2 bases removed from V and 1 base from J, the gap between germline ends came to 7 bases. CDR3 loop: CASSFVPSYEQYF. In nucleotides, the CDR3 is TGCGCCAGCAGCTTTGTCCCGTCCTACGAGCAGTACTTC.

The chain couples TRBV7-3 to TRBJ2-1, with TRBD2 identical over 8 bases. V was pared by 3 bases and J by 8 bases, with 9 bases of the junction left unmatched. This CDR3 has 15 residues. The germline V gene encodes CDR1 SGHTA and CDR2 FQGTGA. The CDR3 nucleotides are TGTGCCAGCAGCTTGGGTAGCGGGATTCCGGATGAGCAGTTCTTC. This gives the protein CASSLGSGIPDEQFF.